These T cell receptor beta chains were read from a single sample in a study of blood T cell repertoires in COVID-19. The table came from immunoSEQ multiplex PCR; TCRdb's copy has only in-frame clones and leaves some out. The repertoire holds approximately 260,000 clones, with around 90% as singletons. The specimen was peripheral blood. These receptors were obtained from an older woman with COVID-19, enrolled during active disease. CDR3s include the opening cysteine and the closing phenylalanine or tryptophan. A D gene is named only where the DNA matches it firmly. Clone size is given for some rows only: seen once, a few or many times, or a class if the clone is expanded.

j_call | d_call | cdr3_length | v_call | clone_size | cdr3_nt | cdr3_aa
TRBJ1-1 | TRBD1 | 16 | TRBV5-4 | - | TGTGCCAGCAGCCCGGGACAGGGCGTAGGTAACACTGAAGCTTTCTTT | CASSPGQGVGNTEAFF
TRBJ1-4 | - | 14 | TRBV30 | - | TGTGCCTGGAAAGGAGGGGCCTCTAATGAAAAACTGTTTTTT | CAWKGGASNEKLFF
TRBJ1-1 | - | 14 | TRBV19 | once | TGTGCCAGTAGTATCGGGAACCCGAACACTGAAGCTTTCTTT | CASSIGNPNTEAFF
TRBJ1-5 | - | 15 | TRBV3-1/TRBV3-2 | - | TGTGCCAGCAGCCAAGGGGCTTATAGCAATCAGCCCCAGCATTTT | CASSQGAYSNQPQHF
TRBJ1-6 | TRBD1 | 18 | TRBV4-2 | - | TGTGCCAGCAGCCAAGATACCGGGACAGGCATTAATAATTCACCCCTCCACTTT | CASSQDTGTGINNSPLHF
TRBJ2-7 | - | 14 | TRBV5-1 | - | TGCGCCAGCAGCTTACAGGGTATTCTCCACGAGCAGTACTTC | CASSLQGILHEQYF
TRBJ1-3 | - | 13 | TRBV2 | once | TGTGCCAGCAGAGGGGAACCTGGAAACACCATATATTTT | CASRGEPGNTIYF
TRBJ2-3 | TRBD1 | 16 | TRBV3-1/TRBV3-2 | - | TGTGCCAGCAGCCAAGAACGGACAGGGGCCACAGATACGCAGTATTTT | CASSQERTGATDTQYF
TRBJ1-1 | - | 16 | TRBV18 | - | TGTGCCAGCTCACCACCGAATAGGGGGTCGCGGGCTGAAGCTTTCTTT | CASSPPNRGSRAEAFF
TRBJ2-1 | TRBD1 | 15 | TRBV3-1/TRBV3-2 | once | TGTGCCAGCAGCCAAGACCCAGGGGGTCGGAATGAGCAGTTCTTC | CASSQDPGGRNEQFF
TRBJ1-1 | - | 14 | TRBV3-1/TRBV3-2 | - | TGTGCCAGCAGCCCGCCGGGATTGAACACTGAAGCTTTCTTT | CASSPPGLNTEAFF
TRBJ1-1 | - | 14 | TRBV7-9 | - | TGTGCCAGCAGCTTAGGTCGGGAGAACACTGAAGCTTTCTTT | CASSLGRENTEAFF
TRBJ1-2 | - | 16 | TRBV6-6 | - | TGTGCCAGCTGTAGCCCGGCCTCCTTTTCTAACTATGGCTACACCTTC | CASCSPASFSNYGYTF
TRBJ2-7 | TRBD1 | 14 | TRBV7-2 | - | TGTGCCAGCAGCCCTAGGACAGGGACCTACGAGCAGTACTTC | CASSPRTGTYEQYF
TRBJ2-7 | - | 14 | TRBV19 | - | TGTGCCAGTAGCAAGGAGACTGCGCGCTACGAGCAGTACTTC | CASSKETARYEQYF
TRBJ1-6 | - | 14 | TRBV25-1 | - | TGTGCCAGCAGCCTGGACAGCAATAATTCACCCCTCCACTTT | CASSLDSNNSPLHF